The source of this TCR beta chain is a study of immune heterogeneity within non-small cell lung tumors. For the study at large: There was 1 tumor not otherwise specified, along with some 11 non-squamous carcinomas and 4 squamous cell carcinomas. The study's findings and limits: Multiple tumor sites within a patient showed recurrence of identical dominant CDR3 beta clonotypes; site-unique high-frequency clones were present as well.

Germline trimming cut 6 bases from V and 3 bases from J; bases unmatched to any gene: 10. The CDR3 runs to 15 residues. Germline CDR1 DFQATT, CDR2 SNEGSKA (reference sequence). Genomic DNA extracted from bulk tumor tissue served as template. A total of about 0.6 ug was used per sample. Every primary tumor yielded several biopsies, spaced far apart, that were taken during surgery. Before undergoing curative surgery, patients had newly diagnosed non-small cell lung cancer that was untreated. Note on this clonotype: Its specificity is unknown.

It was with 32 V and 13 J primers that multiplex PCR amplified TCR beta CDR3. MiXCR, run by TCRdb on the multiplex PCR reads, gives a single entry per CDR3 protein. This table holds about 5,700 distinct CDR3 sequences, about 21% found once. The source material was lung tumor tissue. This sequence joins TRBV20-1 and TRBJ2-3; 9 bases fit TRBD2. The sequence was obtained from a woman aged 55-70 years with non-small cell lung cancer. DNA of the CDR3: TGCAGTGCATCAGAGGGGGCGGGAGGGACAGATACGCAGTATTTT. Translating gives CSASEGAGGTDTQYF.